This TCR beta chain was sequenced in a study of T cell repertoires in cytomegalovirus infection. Study-level background: As its CMV epitopes, the study selected recently identified HLA-C-restricted and well-studied HLA-B-restricted targets.

Trimming pared 1 base from V and 7 bases from J, leaving 5 bases between. The CDR3 is 12 amino acids. CDR1 LGHDT and CDR2 YNNKEL come from the germline V gene (reference sequence). This clonotype was observed a few times. Antigen unknown. TCRdb re-called the reads with MiXCR, one entry per CDR3 protein. The sample consists of around 300,000 distinct CDR3 sequences, around a quarter of them appearing once. Specimen: cultured PBMCs, collected from culture after CMV antigen stimulation. The chain couples TRBV3-1 to TRBJ1-5; no clear D. This clonotype was obtained from a human donor in good health (CMV status not recorded). Some clones in this sample may be carry-over from other donors' samples. CDR3 bases: TGTGCCAGCAGCCAAGTTGGGCAGCCCCAGCATTTT. Encoded protein: CASSQVGQPQHF.